The subject of this entry is one T cell receptor beta chain. The sample comes from a study of blood T cell repertoires in COVID-19. Overall study: Acute and convalescent COVID-19 samples came from the United States, Italy and Spain. T cells, B-cell-depleted T cells, or PBMCs provided the cDNA or gDNA that served as material.

This CDR3 region has 17 residues. The V end lost 5 bases, the J end lost 7 bases, and 21 bases lay between the germline ends. Germline CDR1 LNHDA, CDR2 SQIVND (reference sequence). Authors' analysis steps: How many nucleated cells were present was estimated from reference gene primer amplification. Profiled with immunoSEQ multiplex PCR; TCRdb holds only in-frame clones, not every one. The V and J calls and clone size come from that table; D and trimming were worked out from the DNA. The repertoire has some 100,000 clones, approximately 91% of them found once; the top ten carry 2% to 2.5%. The rearrangement joins TRBV19 to TRBJ1-6; D is ambiguous. The sequencing input was peripheral blood. The sequence came from a man aged 50 to 59 with active COVID-19. CDR3 in DNA: TGTGCCAGTAGTTCGAACCGTGCTTCACGGCGGAATTCACCCCTCCACTTT. Translation: CASSSNRASRRNSPLHF.